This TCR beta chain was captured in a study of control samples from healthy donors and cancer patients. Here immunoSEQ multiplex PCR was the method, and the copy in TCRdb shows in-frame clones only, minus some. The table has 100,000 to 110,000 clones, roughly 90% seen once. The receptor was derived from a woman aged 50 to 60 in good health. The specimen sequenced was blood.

The CDR3 bases are TGTGCCAGTAGTATTTGGGGTCAGCCCCAGCATTTT. It is translated as CASSIWGQPQHF. V gene TRBV19 combines with J gene TRBJ1-5; unclear D gene. From germline, CDR1 is LNHDA and CDR2 SQIVND (reference sequence). The CDR3 totals 12 residues. Trimming removed 3 bases at V and 6 bases at J, with 6 bases between.